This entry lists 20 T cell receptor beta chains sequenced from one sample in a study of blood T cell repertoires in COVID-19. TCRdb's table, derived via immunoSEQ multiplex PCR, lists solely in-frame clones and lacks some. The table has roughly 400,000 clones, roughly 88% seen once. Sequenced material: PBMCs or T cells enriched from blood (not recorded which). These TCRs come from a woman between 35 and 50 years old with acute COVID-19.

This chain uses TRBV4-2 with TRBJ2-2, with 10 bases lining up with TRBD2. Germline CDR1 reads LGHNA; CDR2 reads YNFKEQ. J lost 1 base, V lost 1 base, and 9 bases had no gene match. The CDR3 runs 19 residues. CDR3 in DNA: TGTGCCAGCAGCCAAGGGTCCCCTAGCGGGGGACTGAACACCGGGGAGCTGTTTTTT. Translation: CASSQGSPSGGLNTGELFF.

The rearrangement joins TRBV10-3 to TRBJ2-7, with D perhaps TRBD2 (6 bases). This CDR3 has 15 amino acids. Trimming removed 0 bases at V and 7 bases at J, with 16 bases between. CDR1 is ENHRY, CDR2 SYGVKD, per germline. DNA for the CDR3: TGTGCCATCAGTGAGTCGGTCATAAGGGCGGGAGAGCAGTACTTC. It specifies CAISESVIRAGEQYF.

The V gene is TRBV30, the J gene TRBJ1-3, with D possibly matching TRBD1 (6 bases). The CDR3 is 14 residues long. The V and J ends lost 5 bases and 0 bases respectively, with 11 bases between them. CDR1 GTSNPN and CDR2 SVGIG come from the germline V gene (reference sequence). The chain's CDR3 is CAWAGAVSGNTIYF. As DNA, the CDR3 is TGTGCCTGGGCAGGGGCCGTCTCTGGAAACACCATATATTTT.

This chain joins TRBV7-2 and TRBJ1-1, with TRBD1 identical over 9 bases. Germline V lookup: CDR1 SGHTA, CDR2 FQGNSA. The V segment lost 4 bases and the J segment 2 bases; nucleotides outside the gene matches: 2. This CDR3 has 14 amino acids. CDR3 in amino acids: CASSWGQGNTEAFF. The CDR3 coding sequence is TGTGCCAGCAGCTGGGGACAGGGTAACACTGAAGCTTTCTTT.

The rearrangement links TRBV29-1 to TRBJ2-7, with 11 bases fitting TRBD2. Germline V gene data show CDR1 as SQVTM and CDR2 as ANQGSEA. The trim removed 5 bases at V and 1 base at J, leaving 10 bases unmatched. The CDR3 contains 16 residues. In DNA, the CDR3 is TGCAGCGTTCTCCCGGGACTAGCGGATTTTTCCTACGAGCAGTACTTC. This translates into CSVLPGLADFSYEQYF.

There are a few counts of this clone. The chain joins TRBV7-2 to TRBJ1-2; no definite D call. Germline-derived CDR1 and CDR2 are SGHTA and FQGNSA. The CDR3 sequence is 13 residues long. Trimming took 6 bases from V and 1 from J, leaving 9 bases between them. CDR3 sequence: CASSYTFNYGYTF. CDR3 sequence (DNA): TGTGCCAGCAGTTATACATTTAACTATGGCTACACCTTC.

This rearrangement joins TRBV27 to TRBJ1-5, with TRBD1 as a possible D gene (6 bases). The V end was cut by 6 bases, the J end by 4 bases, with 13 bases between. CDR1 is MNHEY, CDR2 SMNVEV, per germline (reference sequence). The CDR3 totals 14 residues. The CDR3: CASRYRAGNQPQHF. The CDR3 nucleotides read TGTGCCAGCAGGTACAGGGCTGGAAATCAGCCCCAGCATTTT.

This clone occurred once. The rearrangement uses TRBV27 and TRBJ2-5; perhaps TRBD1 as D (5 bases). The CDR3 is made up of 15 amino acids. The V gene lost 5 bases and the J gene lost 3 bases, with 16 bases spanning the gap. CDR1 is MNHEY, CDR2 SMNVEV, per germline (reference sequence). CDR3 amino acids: CASSPLLQGEETQYF. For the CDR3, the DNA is TGTGCCAGCAGTCCCCTGCTTCAGGGCGAAGAGACCCAGTACTTC.

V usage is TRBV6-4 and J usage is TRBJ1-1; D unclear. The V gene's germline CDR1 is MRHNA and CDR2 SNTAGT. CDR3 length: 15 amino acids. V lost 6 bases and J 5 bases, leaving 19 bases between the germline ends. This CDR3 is CASRDLTRTGTEAFF. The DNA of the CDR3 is TGTGCCAGCAGGGACCTGACTAGAACGGGGACTGAAGCTTTCTTT.

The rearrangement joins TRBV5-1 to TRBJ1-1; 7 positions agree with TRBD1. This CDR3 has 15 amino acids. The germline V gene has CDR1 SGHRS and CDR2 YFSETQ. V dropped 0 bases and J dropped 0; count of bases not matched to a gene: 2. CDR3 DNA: TGCGCCAGCAGCTTGGTGGGGACAGTGAACACTGAAGCTTTCTTT. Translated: CASSLVGTVNTEAFF.

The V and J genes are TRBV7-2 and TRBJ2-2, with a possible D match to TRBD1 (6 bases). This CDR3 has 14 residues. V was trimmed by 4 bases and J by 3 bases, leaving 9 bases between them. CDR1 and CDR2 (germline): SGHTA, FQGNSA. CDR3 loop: CASSSGQHTGELFF. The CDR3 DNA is TGTGCCAGCAGCTCCGGACAGCACACCGGGGAGCTGTTTTTT.

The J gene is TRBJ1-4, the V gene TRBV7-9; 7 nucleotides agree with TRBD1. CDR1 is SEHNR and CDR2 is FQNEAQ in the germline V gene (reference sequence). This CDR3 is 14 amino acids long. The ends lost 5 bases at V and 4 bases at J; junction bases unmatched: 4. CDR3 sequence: CASSQDRFNEKLFF. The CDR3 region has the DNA TGTGCCAGCAGCCAGGACAGGTTTAATGAAAAACTGTTTTTT.

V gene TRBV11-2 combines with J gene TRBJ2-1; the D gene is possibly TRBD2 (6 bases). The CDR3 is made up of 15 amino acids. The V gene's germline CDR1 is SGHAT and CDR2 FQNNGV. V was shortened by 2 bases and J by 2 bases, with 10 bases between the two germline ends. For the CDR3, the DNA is TGTGCCAGCAGCTTAAGCGGAGGGGCCTACAATGAGCAGTTCTTC. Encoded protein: CASSLSGGAYNEQFF.

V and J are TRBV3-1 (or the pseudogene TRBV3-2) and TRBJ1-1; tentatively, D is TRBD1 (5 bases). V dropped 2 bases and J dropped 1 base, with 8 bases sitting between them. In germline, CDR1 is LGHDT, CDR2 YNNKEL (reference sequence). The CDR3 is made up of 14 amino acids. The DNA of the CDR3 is TGTGCCAGCAGCCAACAGGGTCCGAACACTGAAGCTTTCTTT. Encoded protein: CASSQQGPNTEAFF.

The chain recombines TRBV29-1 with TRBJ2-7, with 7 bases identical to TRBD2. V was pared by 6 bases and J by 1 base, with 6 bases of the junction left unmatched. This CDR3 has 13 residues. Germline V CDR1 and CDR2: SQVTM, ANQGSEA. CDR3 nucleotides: TGCAGCGTGGATGGGGGGGAGTCCTACGAGCAGTACTTC. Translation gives CSVDGGESYEQYF.

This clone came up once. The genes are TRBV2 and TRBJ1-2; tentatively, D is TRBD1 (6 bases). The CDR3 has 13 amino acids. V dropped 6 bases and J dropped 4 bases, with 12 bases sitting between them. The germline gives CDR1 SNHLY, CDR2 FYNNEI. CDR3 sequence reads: CASSFGQLYGYTF. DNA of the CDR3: TGTGCCAGCAGCTTTGGACAGCTCTATGGCTACACCTTC. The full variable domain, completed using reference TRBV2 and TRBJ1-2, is EPEVTQTPSHQVTQMGQEVILRCVPISNHLYFYWYRQILGQKVEFLVSFYNNEISEKSEIFDDQFSVERPDGSNFTLKIRSTKLEDSAMYFCASSFGQLYGYTFGSGTRLTVV.

CDR3 DNA sequence: TGTGCCAGCAGTCCGGACAGGGTGATTTCACCCCTCCACTTT. It translates to CASSPDRVISPLHF. The rearrangement uses TRBV28 and TRBJ1-6; 8 bases align to TRBD1. Trimming took 5 bases from V and 9 from J; bases not matched to a gene: 6. The CDR3 is 14 residues long. Germline V lookup: CDR1 MDHEN, CDR2 SYDVKM.

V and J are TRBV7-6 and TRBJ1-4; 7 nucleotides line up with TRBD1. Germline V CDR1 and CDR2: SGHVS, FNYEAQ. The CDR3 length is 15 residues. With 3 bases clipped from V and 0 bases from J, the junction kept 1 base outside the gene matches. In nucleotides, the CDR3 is TGTGCCAGCAGCTTTGGGACAGCAACTAATGAAAAACTGTTTTTT. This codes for CASSFGTATNEKLFF. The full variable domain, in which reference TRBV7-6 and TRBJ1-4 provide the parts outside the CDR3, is GAGVSQSPRYKVTKRGQDVALRCDPISGHVSLYWYRQALGQGPEFLTYFNYEAQQDKSGLPNDRFSAERPEGSISTLTIQRTEQRDSAMYRCASSFGTATNEKLFFGSGTQLSVL.

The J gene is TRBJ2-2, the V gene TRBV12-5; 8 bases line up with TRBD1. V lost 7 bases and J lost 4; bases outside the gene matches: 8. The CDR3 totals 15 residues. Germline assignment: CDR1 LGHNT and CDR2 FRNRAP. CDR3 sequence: CASAFLTGGTGELFF. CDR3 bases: TGTGCTAGTGCCTTCTTAACAGGGGGCACCGGGGAGCTGTTTTTT.

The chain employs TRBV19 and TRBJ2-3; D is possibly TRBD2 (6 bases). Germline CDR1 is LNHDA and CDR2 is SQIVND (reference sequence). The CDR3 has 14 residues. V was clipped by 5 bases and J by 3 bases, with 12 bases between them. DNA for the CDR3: TGTGCCAGTAGTTCCCGCGCGGGAACAGATACGCAGTATTTT. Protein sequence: CASSSRAGTDTQYF.